The 31 T cell receptor beta chains given below trace back to one sample, sequenced in a study of beta chain features in type 1 diabetes. The authors reverse transcribed all of the isolated RNA, so sequencing captured expressed TCRB transcripts. Here immunoSEQ multiplex PCR was the method, and the copy in TCRdb shows in-frame clones only, minus some. The data show just over 600,000 clones, roughly a sixth seen once. The material sequenced was naive CD4+ T cells from blood. These receptors were obtained from a man between 18 and 35 years old in good health.

This clone has just a few counts. The V call is TRBV14, the J call TRBJ2-7; D gene ambiguous. V lost 0 bases, J lost 3 bases, and 6 bases lay in between. CDR3 length equals 13 residues. The V gene's germline CDR1 is SGHDN and CDR2 FVKESK. CDR3 amino acids: CASSQDQVYEQYF. The CDR3 region has the DNA TGTGCCAGCAGCCAAGATCAAGTCTACGAGCAGTACTTC.

At least ten counts were recorded for this clone. V gene TRBV7-2 combines with J gene TRBJ2-5; D is ambiguous. The germline V and J ends were trimmed by 7 bases and 0 bases, with 15 bases remaining between them. CDR1 SGHTA and CDR2 FQGNSA come from the germline V gene. This CDR3 comprises 15 residues. Here the CDR3 reads CASTRLASYQETQYF. Written as DNA, the CDR3 is TGTGCCAGCACGCGGTTGGCCTCCTACCAAGAGACCCAGTACTTC.

This chain connects TRBV6-5 to TRBJ1-4; 7 bases are a match to TRBD1. From germline, CDR1 is MNHEY and CDR2 SVGAGI. Unmatched junction bases numbered 5, after V lost 5 bases and J lost 8 bases. The CDR3 runs to 13 residues. The CDR3 DNA is TGTGCCAGCAGTAGACAGGGCGTCGAAAAACTGTTTTTT. Residues: CASSRQGVEKLFF.

V is TRBV7-3 and J is TRBJ2-3; the D call may be TRBD1 or TRBD2 (6 bases each). Looked up from germline, CDR1 is SGHTA and CDR2 is FQGTGA. This CDR3 is 15 amino acids long. The V end lost 5 bases, the J end lost 2 bases, and 14 bases lay between the germline ends. The CDR3 is CASSPSGAYTDTQYF. CDR3 sequence (DNA): TGTGCCAGCAGCCCTTCGGGGGCCTACACAGATACGCAGTATTTT.

The chain employs TRBV5-4 and TRBJ2-2, with 9 bases that match TRBD1. The CDR3 covers 17 residues. Trimming took 4 bases from V and 8 from J; bases not matched to a gene: 15. Germline V lookup: CDR1 SGHNT, CDR2 YYREEE (reference sequence). The CDR3 loop is CASSLTPDRGFRGELFF. CDR3 sequence (DNA): TGTGCCAGCAGCCTGACGCCGGACAGGGGCTTCAGGGGGGAGCTGTTTTTT.

This clone occurred a few times. The chain recombines TRBV18 with TRBJ2-1; TRBD2 matches at 16 bases. The ends lost 5 bases at V and 3 bases at J; junction bases unmatched: 7. CDR1 and CDR2 (germline): KGHSH, LQKENI. The CDR3 contains 18 residues. The CDR3 reads CASSDLGTSGRVYNEQFF. CDR3 in DNA: TGTGCCAGCTCAGACCTCGGGACTAGCGGGAGGGTCTACAATGAGCAGTTCTTC.

The V and J genes are TRBV7-8 and TRBJ2-7; 7 bases fit TRBD1. CDR1 SGHVS and CDR2 FQNEAQ come from the germline V gene. This CDR3 comprises 14 residues. V was clipped by 5 bases and J by 3 bases; unmatched bases: 7. The CDR3 nucleotides read TGTGCCAGCAGCGTGGACAGGTTTGACTACGAGCAGTACTTC. Translation: CASSVDRFDYEQYF.

The sample holds a few counts of this clone. The chain recombines TRBV7-2 with TRBJ2-7; TRBD1 matches at 8 bases. The CDR3 is made up of 13 amino acids. V dropped 5 bases and J dropped 2; count of bases not matched to a gene: 2. CDR1 and CDR2 from the germline V gene are SGHTA and FQGNSA. The CDR3 DNA reads as TGTGCCAGCAGCGGACAGGGTACCTACGAGCAGTACTTC. Amino acids: CASSGQGTYEQYF.

This clone was observed a few times. The rearrangement uses TRBV11-3 and TRBJ2-3; D remains unclear. The CDR3 totals 14 residues. CDR1 is SGHNT and CDR2 is YENEEA in the germline V gene. V lost 1 base, J lost 5 bases, and 10 bases lay in between. The CDR3 spells CASSLGLRGDTQYF. Written as DNA, the CDR3 is TGTGCCAGCAGCTTAGGCCTTCGTGGAGATACGCAGTATTTT.

The gene calls are TRBV18 and TRBJ1-1, with D uncertain. The V end lost 1 base, the J end lost 2 bases, and 8 bases lay between the germline ends. The CDR3 extends over 14 amino acids. Germline V lookup: CDR1 KGHSH, CDR2 LQKENI. CDR3 region: CASSPRTINTEAFF. CDR3 DNA sequence: TGTGCCAGCTCACCACGGACGATCAACACTGAAGCTTTCTTT.

The CDR3 is CASSQGGGFSYNEQFF. The CDR3 DNA sequence: TGTGCCAGCAGCCAAGGTGGGGGTTTCTCCTACAATGAGCAGTTCTTC. J is TRBJ2-1 and V is TRBV4-2; D may match TRBD1 or TRBD2 (5 bases each). Per germline, CDR1 LGHNA and CDR2 YNFKEQ. CDR3 length: 16 residues. V dropped 1 base and J dropped 0 bases, with 10 bases sitting between them.

This clone has just a few counts. The rearrangement uses TRBV25-1 and TRBJ2-5, with 12 bases fitting TRBD2. The CDR3 covers 18 residues. J gave up 1 base and V 0 bases, and 6 bases lay outside the gene matches. Germline loops: CDR1 MGHDK, CDR2 SYGVNS. DNA for the CDR3: TGTGCCAGCAGTGAATATCTCCTAGCGGGAGGGTTCCAAGAGACCCAGTACTTC. Amino acids: CASSEYLLAGGFQETQYF.

This sequence joins TRBV7-2 and TRBJ2-7; D possibly corresponds to TRBD2 (6 bases). Deletions cut 6 bases from V and 0 bases from J, with 12 bases between. The CDR3 runs 14 residues. Germline V CDR1 and CDR2: SGHTA, FQGNSA. CDR3 DNA sequence: TGTGCCAGCAGGGCGGGGCAGCCCTCCTACGAGCAGTACTTC. Its protein product is CASRAGQPSYEQYF. Full variable domain (remainder filled in from reference TRBV7-2 and TRBJ2-7): GAGVSQSPSNKVTEKGKDVELRCDPISGHTALYWYRQSLGQGLEFLIYFQGNSAPDKSGLPSDRFSAERTGGSVSTLTIQRTQQEDSAVYLCASRAGQPSYEQYFGPGTRLTVT.

The chain recombines TRBV27 with TRBJ2-5; D perhaps matches TRBD2 (6 bases). Trimming removed 5 bases at V and 1 base at J, with 14 bases between. Germline CDR1 and CDR2: MNHEY and SMNVEV (reference sequence). The CDR3 loop spans 15 amino acids. CDR3 nucleotide sequence: TGTGCCAGCAGTAAACTAGCAGTAACCCAAGAGACCCAGTACTTC. Protein: CASSKLAVTQETQYF.

V gene TRBV2 combines with J gene TRBJ2-2; a possible D gene is TRBD1 (5 bases). The CDR3 spans 14 residues. V lost 6 bases to trimming and J lost 0 bases, with 8 bases between them. Germline V gene sequence: CDR1 SNHLY, CDR2 FYNNEI. This chain's CDR3 is CASRQGSNTGELFF. In DNA, the CDR3 is TGTGCCAGCAGGCAGGGATCGAACACCGGGGAGCTGTTTTTT.

The gene calls are TRBV7-6 and TRBJ2-1, with 9 positions matching TRBD1. The germline V gene encodes CDR1 SGHVS and CDR2 FNYEAQ. The CDR3 runs 16 residues. The junction had 1 base not matched to a gene; V was cut back by 1 base and J by 0 bases. The CDR3 spells CASSLEGQGSYNEQFF. DNA for the CDR3: TGTGCCAGCAGCTTAGAGGGACAGGGCTCCTACAATGAGCAGTTCTTC.

This clone was observed a handful of times. The sample has other DNA sequences that encode this CDR3 too. This sequence joins TRBV6-5 and TRBJ2-1, with 11 bases that match TRBD2. Germline trimming cut 6 bases from V and 3 bases from J; bases unmatched to any gene: 4. The CDR3 runs to 15 residues. The germline gives CDR1 MNHEY, CDR2 SVGAGI. The CDR3 DNA is TGTGCCAGCAGGAGAACTAGCGGGGGCTACAATGAGCAGTTCTTC. It translates to CASRRTSGGYNEQFF.

This clone appeared a few times. This chain connects TRBV7-3 to TRBJ1-1; unclear D gene. This CDR3 contains 13 residues. Trimming shortened V by 1 base and J by 4 bases, and 7 bases separated the two germline ends. Germline V gene lookup returns CDR1 SGHTA and CDR2 FQGTGA. CDR3 sequence reads: CASSLMRATEAFF. The CDR3, as DNA: TGTGCCAGCAGCTTAATGCGGGCCACTGAAGCTTTCTTT.

Only a few counts were recorded for this clone. V and J are TRBV5-4 and TRBJ1-1, with TRBD1 matching 7 bases. Germline V gene lookup returns CDR1 SGHNT and CDR2 YYREEE (reference sequence). This CDR3 spans 15 amino acids. V shed 1 base and J 4 bases; nucleotides not matched to a gene: 7. CDR3 protein: CASSLSTGRSTEAFF. The CDR3 coding sequence is TGTGCCAGCAGCTTGTCGACAGGGAGGAGCACTGAAGCTTTCTTT.

The gene calls are TRBV29-1 and TRBJ2-5, with 9 bases aligning to TRBD2. Germline V gene sequence: CDR1 SQVTM, CDR2 ANQGSEA. The CDR3 has 12 residues. Losses at the gene ends were 3 bases for V and 4 bases for J; bases not matched to a gene: 0. As DNA, the CDR3 is TGCAGCGTTGAGACTAGCGGAGAGACCCAGTACTTC. It yields the protein CSVETSGETQYF.

This clone was counted between two and nine times. The rearrangement joins TRBV18 to TRBJ1-1, with 9 bases fitting TRBD1. Trimming removed 6 bases from V and 3 bases from J; junction bases left unmatched: 5. This CDR3 has 14 residues. From germline, CDR1 is KGHSH and CDR2 LQKENI. CDR3 in DNA: TGTGCCAGCTCCGCCGGGACAGGGTACACTGAAGCTTTCTTT. Amino acids: CASSAGTGYTEAFF.

The chain links TRBV9 to TRBJ2-5; the match to TRBD2 covers 14 bases. V lost 4 bases to trimming and J lost 5 bases; unmatched junction nucleotides: 7. The CDR3 consists of 16 residues. CDR1 SGDLS and CDR2 YYNGEE come from the germline V gene. As DNA, the CDR3 is TGTGCCAGCAGCCCCGGGGGACTAGCGGGAGTGGAGACCCAGTACTTC. Its translation is CASSPGGLAGVETQYF.

The CDR3 DNA follows: TGTGCCAGCAGCTTAAGGCATAATCAGCCCCAGCATTTT. Protein product: CASSLRHNQPQHF. The rearrangement joins TRBV7-6 to TRBJ1-5; D is undetermined. V was pared by 2 bases and J by 4 bases, with 6 bases between. Per the germline V gene, CDR1 is SGHVS and CDR2 is FNYEAQ. The length of the CDR3 is 13 residues.

A few counts support this clone. The genes are TRBV15 and TRBJ2-4; D possibly matches TRBD1 or TRBD2 (7 bases each). The CDR3 loop spans 15 amino acids. The V gene's germline CDR1 is LNHNV and CDR2 YYDKDF (reference sequence). V shed 2 bases and J shed 1 base, with 9 bases lying between them. CDR3: CATSRQGGAKNIQYF. The CDR3, as DNA: TGTGCCACCAGCAGACAGGGGGGGGCCAAAAACATTCAGTACTTC.

CDR3 coding DNA: TGCGCCAGCAGCCAAGACGACCGCAGTTACAATGAGCAGTTCTTC. Its translation: CASSQDDRSYNEQFF. This chain uses TRBV4-3 with TRBJ2-1; unclear D gene. V lost 0 bases and J 4 bases, leaving 10 bases between the germline ends. The length of the CDR3 is 15 residues. Germline V CDR1 and CDR2: LGHNA, YSLEER.

This clone was counted a few times. One end of the junction is discordant with germline, which a read error may explain. This chain connects TRBV3-1 (or the pseudogene TRBV3-2) to TRBJ1-2; D ambiguous. The CDR3 covers 8 residues. Germline loops: CDR1 LGHDT, CDR2 YNNKEL (reference sequence). For the CDR3, the DNA is TGTGCCAGCAGCCAAACCTCCTTC. As protein: CASSQTSF.

This clone appeared a few times. This chain uses TRBV19 with TRBJ2-5, with D unclear. The V gene's germline CDR1 is LNHDA and CDR2 SQIVND (reference sequence). The CDR3 extends over 16 amino acids. Trimming removed 5 bases at V and 2 bases at J, with 18 bases between. The CDR3 bases are TGTGCCAGTAGTTTAAACCCCCAGCCGAGGCAAGAGACCCAGTACTTC. Residues: CASSLNPQPRQETQYF.

This clone turned up a few times. This rearrangement joins TRBV9 to TRBJ2-3, with D uncertain. Germline loops: CDR1 SGDLS, CDR2 YYNGEE. Trimming stripped 0 bases from V and 2 bases from J, with 7 bases between. The CDR3 consists of 14 residues. This CDR3 is CASSVGIHTDTQYF. The CDR3 DNA is TGTGCCAGCAGCGTAGGAATTCACACAGATACGCAGTATTTT.

The chain uses TRBV5-1 and TRBJ2-1; maybe TRBD2 (6 bases). V was cut by 4 bases and J by 5 bases, with 13 bases left in between. The length of the CDR3 is 14 residues. Germline V CDR1 and CDR2: SGHRS, YFSETQ. The CDR3 nucleotides read TGCGCCAGCAGCGGAAACAGGAGGGACAATGAGCAGTTCTTC. Residues: CASSGNRRDNEQFF. Filled out from reference TRBV5-1 and TRBJ2-1, the complete variable domain reads KAGVTQTPRYLIKTRGQQVTLSCSPISGHRSVSWYQQTPGQGLQFLFEYFSETQRNKGNFPGRFSGRQFSNSRSEMNVSTLELGDSALYLCASSGNRRDNEQFFGPGTRLTVL.

This clone appeared a few times. The rearrangement joins TRBV7-2 to TRBJ1-2; D is ambiguous. The germline V gene has CDR1 SGHTA and CDR2 FQGNSA. This CDR3 is 15 amino acids long. Trimming stripped 1 base from V and 1 base from J, with 10 bases between. The CDR3 loop reads CASSLVRAGNYGYTF. The DNA of the CDR3 is TGTGCCAGCAGCTTAGTACGGGCGGGTAACTATGGCTACACCTTC.

The chain has TRBV7-9 and TRBJ1-2; no definite D call. The V gene's germline CDR1 is SEHNR and CDR2 FQNEAQ (reference sequence). The CDR3 sequence is 13 residues long. Trimming removed 5 bases at V and 11 bases at J, with 18 bases between. The CDR3 sequence is CASSVVDVSPYTF. In nucleotides, the CDR3 is TGTGCCAGCAGCGTCGTCGACGTATCTCCTTACACCTTC.